Sequencing of this T cell receptor beta chain was carried out in a study of T cell responses to AZD1222 COVID-19 vaccine. Study-wide results and caveats: Possibly, clonal diversity was underestimated; donors were largely white British and included more females.

A remark on this clone: Its matching antigen is unknown.

The CDR3 sequence is 11 residues long. Germline CDR1 reads DFQATT; CDR2 reads SNEGSKA (reference sequence). Trimming took 6 bases from V and 7 from J, leaving 9 bases between them. TCRdb's copy holds only in-frame clones and misses some; the assay was immunoSEQ multiplex PCR. The data show about 100,000 clones, 80% to 90% seen once. The origin of this receptor is an adult in good health. The sequencing used peripheral blood, collected on day 0 of MenACWY control vaccination. J is TRBJ1-4 and V is TRBV20-1; D is undetermined. Here the CDR3 reads CSARLGEKLFF. CDR3 in DNA: TGCAGTGCCCGCCTAGGTGAAAAACTGTTTTTT.